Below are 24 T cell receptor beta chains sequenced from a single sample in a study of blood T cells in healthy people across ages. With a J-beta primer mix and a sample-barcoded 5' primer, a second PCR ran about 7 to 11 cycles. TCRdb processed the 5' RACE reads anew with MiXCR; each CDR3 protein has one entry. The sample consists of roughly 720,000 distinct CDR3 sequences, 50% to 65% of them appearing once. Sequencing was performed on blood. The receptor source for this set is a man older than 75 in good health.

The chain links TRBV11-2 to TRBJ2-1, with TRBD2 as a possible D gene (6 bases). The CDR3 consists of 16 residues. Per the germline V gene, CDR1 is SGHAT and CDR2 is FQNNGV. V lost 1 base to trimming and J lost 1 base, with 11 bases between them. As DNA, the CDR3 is TGTGCCAGCAGCTTAGTGGGGGGAAGGTCCTACAATGAGCAGTTCTTC. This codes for CASSLVGGRSYNEQFF.

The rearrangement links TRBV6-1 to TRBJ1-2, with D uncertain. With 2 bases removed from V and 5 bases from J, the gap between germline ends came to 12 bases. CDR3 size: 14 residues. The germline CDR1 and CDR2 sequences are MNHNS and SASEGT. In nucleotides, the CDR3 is TGTGCCAGCAGTGAACTGGGGAGGGAGTATGGCTACACCTTC. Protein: CASSELGREYGYTF.

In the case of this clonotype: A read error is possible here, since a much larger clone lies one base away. CDR3 nucleotide sequence: TGTGCCAGCAGCGTAGATGAGCGGAACACAGATACGCAGTATTTT. As protein: CASSVDERNTDTQYF. The V gene is TRBV9, the J gene TRBJ2-3, with a weak D call TRBD2 (5 bases). The CDR3 runs 15 residues. Germline-derived CDR1 and CDR2 are SGDLS and YYNGEE. Trimming removed 0 bases at V and 2 bases at J, with 10 bases between. Together with reference TRBV9 and TRBJ2-3, the CDR3 gives the full variable domain: DSGVTQTPKHLITATGQRVTLRCSPRSGDLSVYWYQQSLDQGLQFLIQYYNGEERAKGNILERFSAQQFPDLHSELNLSSLELGDSALYFCASSVDERNTDTQYFGPGTRLTVL.

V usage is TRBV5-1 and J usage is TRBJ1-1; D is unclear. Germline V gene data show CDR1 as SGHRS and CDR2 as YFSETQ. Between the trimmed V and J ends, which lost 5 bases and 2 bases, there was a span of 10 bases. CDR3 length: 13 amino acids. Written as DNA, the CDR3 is TGCGCCAGCAGACTGAAGAGTAACACTGAAGCTTTCTTT. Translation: CASRLKSNTEAFF.

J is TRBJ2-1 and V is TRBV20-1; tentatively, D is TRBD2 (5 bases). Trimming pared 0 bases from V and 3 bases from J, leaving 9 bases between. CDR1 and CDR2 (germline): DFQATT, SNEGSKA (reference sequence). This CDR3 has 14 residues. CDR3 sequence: CSARDLAYYNEQFF. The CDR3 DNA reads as TGCAGTGCTAGAGATCTAGCCTACTACAATGAGCAGTTCTTC.

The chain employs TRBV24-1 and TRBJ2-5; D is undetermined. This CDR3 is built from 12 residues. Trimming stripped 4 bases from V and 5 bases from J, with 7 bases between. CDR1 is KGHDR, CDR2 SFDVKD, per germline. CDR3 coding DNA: TGTGCCACCAGTGACAGTTGGGAGACCCAGTACTTC. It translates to CATSDSWETQYF.

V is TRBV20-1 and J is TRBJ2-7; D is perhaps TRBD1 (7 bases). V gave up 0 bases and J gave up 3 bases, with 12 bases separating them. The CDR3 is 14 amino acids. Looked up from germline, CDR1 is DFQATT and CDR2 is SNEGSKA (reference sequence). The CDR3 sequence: CSARDLRGDYEQYF. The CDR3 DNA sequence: TGCAGTGCTAGAGATCTCAGGGGGGACTACGAGCAGTACTTC.

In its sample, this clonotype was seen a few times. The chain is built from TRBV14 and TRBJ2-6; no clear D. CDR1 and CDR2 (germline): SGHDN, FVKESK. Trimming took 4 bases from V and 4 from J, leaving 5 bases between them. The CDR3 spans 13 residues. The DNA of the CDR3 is TGTGCCAGCAGCCCGGACGGGGCCAACGTCCTGACTTTC. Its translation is CASSPDGANVLTF.

The CDR3 loop is CASSPGSIWTRPYNEQFF. The CDR3 coding sequence is TGTGCCAGCAGCCCAGGCTCTATCTGGACTAGACCCTACAATGAGCAGTTCTTC. The V call is TRBV3-1, the J call TRBJ2-1; 7 nucleotides agree with TRBD2. V was pared by 4 bases and J by 2 bases, with 14 bases of the junction left unmatched. This CDR3 spans 18 amino acids. Germline loops: CDR1 LGHDT, CDR2 YNNKEL (reference sequence).

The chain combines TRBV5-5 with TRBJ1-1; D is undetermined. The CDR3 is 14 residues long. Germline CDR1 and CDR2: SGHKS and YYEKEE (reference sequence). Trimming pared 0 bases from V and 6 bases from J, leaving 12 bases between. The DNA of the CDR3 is TGTGCCAGCAGCTTGGCCTACGGAAAATCTGAAGCTTTCTTT. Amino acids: CASSLAYGKSEAFF.

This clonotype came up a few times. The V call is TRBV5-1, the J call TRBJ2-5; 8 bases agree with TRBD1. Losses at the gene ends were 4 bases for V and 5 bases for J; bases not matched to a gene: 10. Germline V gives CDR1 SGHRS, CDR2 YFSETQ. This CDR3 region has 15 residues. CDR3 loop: CASSTWTGQSETQYF. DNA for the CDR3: TGCGCCAGCAGCACCTGGACAGGGCAGTCGGAGACCCAGTACTTC.

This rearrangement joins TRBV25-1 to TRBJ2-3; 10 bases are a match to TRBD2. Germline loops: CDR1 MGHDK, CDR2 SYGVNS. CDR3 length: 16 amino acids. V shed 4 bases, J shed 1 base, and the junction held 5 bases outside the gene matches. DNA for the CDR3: TGTGCCAGCAGTGCAGGGACTAGCGTCGGCACAGATACGCAGTATTTT. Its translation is CASSAGTSVGTDTQYF.

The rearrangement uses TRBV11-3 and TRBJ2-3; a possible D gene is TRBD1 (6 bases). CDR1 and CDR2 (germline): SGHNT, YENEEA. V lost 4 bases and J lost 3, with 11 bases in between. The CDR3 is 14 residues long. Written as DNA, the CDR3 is TGTGCCAGCAGCTGGGGACACCTAACAGATACGCAGTATTTT. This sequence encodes CASSWGHLTDTQYF.

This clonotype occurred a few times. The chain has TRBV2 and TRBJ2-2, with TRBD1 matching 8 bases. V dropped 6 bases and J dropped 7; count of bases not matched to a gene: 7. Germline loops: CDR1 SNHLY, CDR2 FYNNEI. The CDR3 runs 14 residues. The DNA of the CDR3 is TGTGCCAGCAGCCGGACAGGGATAGGCGGGGAGCTGTTTTTT. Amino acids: CASSRTGIGGELFF.

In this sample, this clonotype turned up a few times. This CDR3 reads CASTNTRRDDRYAYF. CDR3 coding DNA: TGTGCCAGCACTAACACAAGGCGGGATGATAGATACGCGTATTTT. The chain uses TRBV11-2 and TRBJ2-3, with D tentatively TRBD2 (6 bases). The CDR3 has 15 amino acids. The V gene's germline CDR1 is SGHAT and CDR2 FQNNGV. V was trimmed by 7 bases and J by 14 bases, leaving 28 bases between them.

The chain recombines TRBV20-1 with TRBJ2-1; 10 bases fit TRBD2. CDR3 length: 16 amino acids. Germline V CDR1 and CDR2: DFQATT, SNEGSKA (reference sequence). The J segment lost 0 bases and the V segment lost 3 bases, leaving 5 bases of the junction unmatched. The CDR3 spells CSASQLAGSSYNEQFF. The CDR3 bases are TGCAGTGCTAGTCAACTAGCGGGGAGCTCCTACAATGAGCAGTTCTTC.

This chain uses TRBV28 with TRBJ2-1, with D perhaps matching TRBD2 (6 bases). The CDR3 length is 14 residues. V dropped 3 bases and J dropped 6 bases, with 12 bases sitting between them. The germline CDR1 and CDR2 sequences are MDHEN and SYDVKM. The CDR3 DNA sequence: TGTGCCAGCAGTTTTGTCGGAGGGGCCAATGAGCAGTTCTTC. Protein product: CASSFVGGANEQFF.

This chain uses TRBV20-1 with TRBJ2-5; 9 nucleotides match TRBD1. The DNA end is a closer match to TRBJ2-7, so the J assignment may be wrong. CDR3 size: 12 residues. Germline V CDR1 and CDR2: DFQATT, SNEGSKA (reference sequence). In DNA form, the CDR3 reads TGCAGTGCCGGGACAGGGTTGAACGAGCAGTACTTC. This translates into CSAGTGLNEQYF.

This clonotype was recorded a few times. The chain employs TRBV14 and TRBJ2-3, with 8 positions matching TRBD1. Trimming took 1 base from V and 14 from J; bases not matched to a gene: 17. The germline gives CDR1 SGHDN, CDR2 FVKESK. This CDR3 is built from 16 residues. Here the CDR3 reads CASSQGSGGLRRYAYF. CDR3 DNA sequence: TGTGCCAGCAGCCAAGGTTCAGGGGGCCTAAGGAGATACGCGTATTTT.

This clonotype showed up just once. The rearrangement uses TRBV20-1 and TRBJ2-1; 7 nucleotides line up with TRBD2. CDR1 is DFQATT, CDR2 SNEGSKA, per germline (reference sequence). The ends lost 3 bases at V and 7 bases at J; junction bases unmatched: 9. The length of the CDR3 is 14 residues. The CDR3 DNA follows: TGCAGTGCTAGGCAGAGACTAGCTTCTAATGAGCAGTTCTTC. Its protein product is CSARQRLASNEQFF.

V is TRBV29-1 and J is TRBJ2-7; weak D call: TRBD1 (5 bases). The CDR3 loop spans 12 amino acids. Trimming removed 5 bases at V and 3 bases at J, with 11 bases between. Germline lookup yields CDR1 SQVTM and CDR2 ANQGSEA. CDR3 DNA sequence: TGCAGCGTTCTCAGCCAGGGCTACGAGCAGTACTTC. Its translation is CSVLSQGYEQYF.

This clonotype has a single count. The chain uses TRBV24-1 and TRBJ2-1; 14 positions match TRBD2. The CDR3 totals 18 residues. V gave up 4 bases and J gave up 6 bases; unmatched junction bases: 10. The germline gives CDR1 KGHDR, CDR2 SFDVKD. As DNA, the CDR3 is TGTGCCACCAGTGAATGGGTGGGGACTAGCGGGAGAAGCAATGAGCAGTTCTTC. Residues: CATSEWVGTSGRSNEQFF.

The CDR3 nucleotides are TGTGCCAGCAGCGTAGCGGGCCTAAACAATGAGCAGTACTTC. It is translated as CASSVAGLNNEQYF. The chain is built from TRBV7-3 and TRBJ2-1, with 7 bases fitting TRBD2. Near its end, the DNA agrees better with TRBJ2-7, so the J call may be wrong. CDR1 and CDR2 (germline): SGHTA, FQGTGA. The CDR3 totals 14 residues.

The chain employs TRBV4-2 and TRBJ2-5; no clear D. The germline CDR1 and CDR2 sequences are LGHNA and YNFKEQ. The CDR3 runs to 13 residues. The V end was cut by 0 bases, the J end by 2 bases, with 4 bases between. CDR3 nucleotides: TGTGCCAGCAGCCAAGATTGGCAAGAGACCCAGTACTTC. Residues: CASSQDWQETQYF.